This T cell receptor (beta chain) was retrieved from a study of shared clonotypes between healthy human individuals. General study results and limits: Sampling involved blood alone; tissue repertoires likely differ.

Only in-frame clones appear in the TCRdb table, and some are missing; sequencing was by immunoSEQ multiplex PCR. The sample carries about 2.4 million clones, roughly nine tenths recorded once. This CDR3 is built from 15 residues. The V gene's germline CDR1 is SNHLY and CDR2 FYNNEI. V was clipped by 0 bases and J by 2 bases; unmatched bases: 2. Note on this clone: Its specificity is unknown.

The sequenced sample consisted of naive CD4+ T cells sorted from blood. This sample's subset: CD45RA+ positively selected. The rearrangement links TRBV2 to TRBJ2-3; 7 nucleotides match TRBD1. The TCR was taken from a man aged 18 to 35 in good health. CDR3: CASSEAGTATDTQYF. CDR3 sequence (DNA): TGTGCCAGCAGTGAAGCGGGGACAGCCACAGATACGCAGTATTTT.